This TCR beta chain was sequenced in a study of shared clonotypes between healthy human individuals. Donors comprised only Caucasian adults living in Nashville, Tennessee. Study-wide points: Only blood samples were collected, and tissue repertoires likely differ. Shared across four donors were about 4.8% of the naive CD4 clonotypes. The study found lower generation probabilities in non-shared clonotypes than in those shared by all four donors.

Here immunoSEQ multiplex PCR was the method, and the copy in TCRdb shows in-frame clones only, minus some. Of about 2,500,000 clones in the sample, more than 80% are singletons; the top ten hold 0.14%. On this clone itself: The antigen is undetermined.

The CDR3 spans 17 residues. In germline, CDR1 is LNHDA, CDR2 SQIVND (reference sequence). V lost 5 bases and J lost 4, with 20 bases in between. The chain combines TRBV19 with TRBJ2-2, with TRBD2 as a possible D gene (6 bases). Sequences were obtained from naive CD4+ T cells sorted from blood. Subset of the sample: CD45RA+ positively selected. This sequence originates from a man between 18 and 35 years old in good health. The DNA for the CDR3 is TGTGCCAGTAGTCCTCGCCCGGGGGACCCGGGCACCGGGGAGCTGTTTTTT. Protein sequence: CASSPRPGDPGTGELFF.